This TCR beta chain was identified in a study of identifying expanded T cells in peripheral blood. Study findings and constraints: Over approximately two and four weeks, about 15 and 19 clones changed, versus approximately 1.1 between replicates.

About this clone itself: Its matching antigen is unknown.

During the collection period, no donor immune events like infections were recorded. The table came from immunoSEQ multiplex PCR; TCRdb's copy has only in-frame clones and leaves some out. Among tens of thousands of clones listed, around 91% were seen once. This TCR was recovered from a person aged 18 to 75 in good health. Source material: blood.

The CDR3 bases are TGCGCCAGCAGCCAGGACACCGGGACAGTCTATGGCTACACCTTC. Translation: CASSQDTGTVYGYTF. The V gene is TRBV23-1, the J gene TRBJ1-2; 7 positions match TRBD1. TRBV23-1 is marked as an open reading frame, function uncertain. V gave up 6 bases and J gave up 4 bases; unmatched junction bases: 11. This CDR3 contains 15 residues.